The 15 T cell receptor beta chains given below trace back to one sample, sequenced in a study of blood T cell repertoires in COVID-19. The table came from immunoSEQ multiplex PCR; TCRdb's copy has only in-frame clones and leaves some out. The repertoire has 250,000 or so clones, around four fifths of them found once; the top ten carry roughly 4%. The specimen was peripheral blood. Receptors were obtained from a man aged 50-60 years with acute or convalescent COVID-19.

The V gene is TRBV27, the J gene TRBJ2-1; 7 bases match TRBD1. There are 15 residues in the CDR3. Germline trimming cut 3 bases from V and 1 base from J; bases unmatched to any gene: 3. Germline CDR1 MNHEY, CDR2 SMNVEV (reference sequence). The CDR3 is CASSFRDRSYNEQFF. The CDR3 DNA reads TGTGCCAGCAGTTTCCGGGACAGATCCTACAATGAGCAGTTCTTC.

The genes are TRBV19 and TRBJ2-1; D call uncertain. CDR3 length equals 11 residues. Germline V lookup: CDR1 LNHDA, CDR2 SQIVND (reference sequence). V lost 5 bases and J 10 bases, leaving 9 bases between the germline ends. The chain's CDR3 is CASSPEREQFF. As DNA, the CDR3 is TGTGCCAGTAGTCCTGAGCGCGAGCAGTTCTTC.

This chain links TRBV4-1 with TRBJ1-2, with D possibly TRBD1 on 5 matching bases. CDR1 MGHRA and CDR2 YSYEKL come from the germline V gene. This CDR3 comprises 15 residues. Trimming removed 1 base at V and 4 bases at J, with 13 bases between. In DNA, the CDR3 is TGCGCCAGCAGCCAAGTGGGGACTATGAGCTATGGCTACACCTTC. The encoded protein is CASSQVGTMSYGYTF.

This clone has more than one count but fewer than ten. The rearrangement uses TRBV6-5 and TRBJ1-2; possible D gene TRBD1, 6 bases. Trimming removed 7 bases from V and 2 bases from J, with 14 bases in between. CDR1 is MNHEY and CDR2 is SVGAGI in the germline V gene. This CDR3 contains 14 residues. In nucleotides, the CDR3 is TGTGCCAGCACACAACAGGGAGGGAACTATGGCTACACCTTC. Translating gives CASTQQGGNYGYTF.

The gene calls are TRBV5-1 and TRBJ2-4; 10 bases map to TRBD2. The germline V gene encodes CDR1 SGHRS and CDR2 YFSETQ. V gave up 3 bases and J gave up 0 bases; unmatched junction bases: 9. The CDR3 sequence is 18 residues long. Here the CDR3 DNA reads TGCGCCAGCAGCTATGGACTAGCGGAACCACTAGCCAAAAACATTCAGTACTTC. This gives the protein CASSYGLAEPLAKNIQYF.

The chain uses TRBV19 and TRBJ2-2; no clear D. The CDR3 extends over 14 amino acids. The V end lost 7 bases, the J end lost 1 base, and 10 bases lay between the germline ends. Germline CDR1 is LNHDA and CDR2 is SQIVND (reference sequence). CDR3 in amino acids: CASKPLVNTGELFF. The CDR3, as DNA: TGTGCCAGTAAGCCGCTAGTGAACACCGGGGAGCTGTTTTTT.

The rearrangement uses TRBV7-3 and TRBJ2-1; a weak D match, TRBD2 (5 bases). CDR3 length: 14 residues. The V end lost 5 bases, the J end lost 7 bases, and 15 bases lay between the germline ends. From germline, CDR1 is SGHTA and CDR2 FQGTGA. The CDR3 DNA is TGTGCCAGCAGCCCCGGGGTAGCAAGTAATGAGCAGTTCTTC. Translating gives CASSPGVASNEQFF. The entire variable domain, with the rest obtained from reference TRBV7-3 and TRBJ2-1, is as follows: GAGVSQTPSNKVTEKGKYVELRCDPISGHTALYWYRQSLGQGPEFLIYFQGTGAADDSGLPNDRFFAVRPEGSVSTLKIQRTERGDSAVYLCASSPGVASNEQFFGPGTRLTVL.

This rearrangement joins TRBV3-1 (or the pseudogene TRBV3-2) to TRBJ1-3; 10 bases match TRBD1. CDR3 length: 20 residues. The germline CDR1 and CDR2 sequences are LGHDT and YNNKEL (reference sequence). V lost 6 bases to trimming and J lost 0 bases; unmatched junction nucleotides: 17. CDR3 DNA sequence: TGTGCCAGCAGTCAGAGTACCGGGACAGGGGACCCAACCTCTGGAAACACCATATATTTT. Translated: CASSQSTGTGDPTSGNTIYF.

The V call is TRBV9, the J call TRBJ2-1; 7 bases fit TRBD1. The germline gives CDR1 SGDLS, CDR2 YYNGEE. This CDR3 comprises 14 residues. The V segment lost 4 bases and the J segment 7 bases; nucleotides outside the gene matches: 8. This chain's CDR3 is CASSRDRITNEQFF. The CDR3 nucleotides are TGTGCCAGCAGCAGGGACAGAATAACTAATGAGCAGTTCTTC.

This clone was recorded a few times. This chain connects TRBV9 to TRBJ2-1; 10 bases are a match to TRBD2. V lost 4 bases, J lost 4 bases, and 5 bases stayed unmatched. The V gene's germline CDR1 is SGDLS and CDR2 YYNGEE. This CDR3 is 15 amino acids long. The CDR3 sequence: CASSPRTSGYNEQFF. As DNA, the CDR3 is TGTGCCAGCAGCCCCCGGACTAGCGGATACAATGAGCAGTTCTTC.

This clone was detected only a few times. This specimen includes other DNA sequences encoding the same CDR3. The J gene is TRBJ2-1, the V gene TRBV14, with 10 positions matching TRBD2. With V trimmed by 1 base and J by 3 bases, 0 bases remained unmatched. The CDR3 totals 15 residues. Germline-derived CDR1 and CDR2 are SGHDN and FVKESK. CDR3 bases: TGTGCCAGCAGCCAAGTAGCGGGGGGCTACAATGAGCAGTTCTTC. Protein: CASSQVAGGYNEQFF.

The genes are TRBV21-1 and TRBJ2-7; the D call of TRBD1 is as the table states it, not checked on the DNA. TRBV21-1 is noted as a pseudogene. The CDR3 totals 18 residues. The CDR3 reads CASSKRPGWQGALREQYF. CDR3 nucleotide sequence: TGTGCCAGCAGCAAAAGACCAGGATGGCAGGGGGCTCTACGCGAGCAGTACTTC.

The V call is TRBV5-6, the J call TRBJ1-2; 8 positions match TRBD1. Per germline, CDR1 SGHDT and CDR2 YYEEEE. V lost 4 bases to trimming and J lost 3 bases; unmatched junction nucleotides: 8. CDR3 length equals 15 residues. CDR3 DNA sequence: TGTGCCAGCAGCCGACGCCGCAGGGGGCACTATGGCTACACCTTC. It encodes CASSRRRRGHYGYTF.

This clone was counted a single time. The chain employs TRBV30 and TRBJ1-2, with 9 bases identical to TRBD1. This CDR3 is 15 amino acids long. Looked up from germline, CDR1 is GTSNPN and CDR2 is SVGIG (reference sequence). V lost 3 bases and J lost 4; bases outside the gene matches: 9. The CDR3 region has the DNA TGTGCCTGGAGGGTACGGGACAGGGCGGCCTATGGCTACACCTTC. This codes for CAWRVRDRAAYGYTF.

For the CDR3, the DNA is TGTGCCAGCAGTTCACCCGGGACTAACAGGGGGGAGCTGTTTTTT. It specifies CASSSPGTNRGELFF. The rearrangement uses TRBV28 and TRBJ2-2; the match to TRBD2 covers 7 bases. V lost 4 bases and J lost 8; bases outside the gene matches: 10. The CDR3 has 15 residues. The germline gives CDR1 MDHEN, CDR2 SYDVKM.